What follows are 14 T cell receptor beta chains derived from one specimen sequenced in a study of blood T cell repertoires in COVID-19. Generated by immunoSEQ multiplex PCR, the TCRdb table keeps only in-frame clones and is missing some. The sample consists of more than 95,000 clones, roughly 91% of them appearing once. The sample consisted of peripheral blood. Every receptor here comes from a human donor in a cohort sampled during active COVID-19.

This chain's CDR3 is CASSLEVGQGSYEQYF. In DNA form, the CDR3 reads TGTGCCAGCAGCTTAGAGGTTGGACAGGGCTCCTACGAGCAGTACTTC. This chain connects TRBV7-6 to TRBJ2-7; 8 positions match TRBD1. This CDR3 contains 16 residues. The germline CDR1 and CDR2 sequences are SGHVS and FNYEAQ. J was trimmed by 0 bases and V by 1 base; bases with no gene match: 5.

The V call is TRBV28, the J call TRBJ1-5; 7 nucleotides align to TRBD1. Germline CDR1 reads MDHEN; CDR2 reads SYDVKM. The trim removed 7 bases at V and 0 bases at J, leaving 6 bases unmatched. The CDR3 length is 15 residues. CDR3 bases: TGTGCCAGCAAGGGGGCGGGCAATAGCAATCAGCCCCAGCATTTT. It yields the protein CASKGAGNSNQPQHF. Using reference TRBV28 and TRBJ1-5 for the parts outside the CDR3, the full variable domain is DVKVTQSSRYLVKRTGEKVFLECVQDMDHENMFWYRQDPGLGLRLIYFSYDVKMKEKGDIPEGYSVSREKKERFSLILESASTNQTSMYLCASKGAGNSNQPQHFGDGTRLSIL.

CDR3 residues: CASSLARGQILYGYTF. The CDR3 bases are TGTGCCAGCAGCTTGGCCCGGGGTCAAATACTATATGGCTACACCTTC. This rearrangement joins TRBV5-6 to TRBJ1-2; D gene unclear. CDR3 size: 16 residues. Germline V CDR1 and CDR2: SGHDT, YYEEEE. With 0 bases removed from V and 5 bases from J, the gap between germline ends came to 17 bases.

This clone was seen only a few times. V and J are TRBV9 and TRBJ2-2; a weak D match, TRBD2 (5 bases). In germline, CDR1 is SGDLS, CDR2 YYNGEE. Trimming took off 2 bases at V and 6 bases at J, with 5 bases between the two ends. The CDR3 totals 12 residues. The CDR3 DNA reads TGTGCCAGCAGCGTGGAGGCCGGGGAGCTGTTTTTT. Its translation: CASSVEAGELFF.

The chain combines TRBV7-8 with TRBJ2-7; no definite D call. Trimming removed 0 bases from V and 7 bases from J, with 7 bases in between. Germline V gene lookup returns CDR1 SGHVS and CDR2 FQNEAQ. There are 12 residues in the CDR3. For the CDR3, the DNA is TGTGCCAGCAGCTTAGCAAGCTTGGAGCAGTACTTC. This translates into CASSLASLEQYF.

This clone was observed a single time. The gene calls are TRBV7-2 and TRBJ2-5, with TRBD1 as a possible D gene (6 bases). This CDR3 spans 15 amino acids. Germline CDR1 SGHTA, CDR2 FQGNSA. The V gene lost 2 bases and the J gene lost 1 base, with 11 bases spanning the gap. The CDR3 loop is CASSLTPGAQETQYF. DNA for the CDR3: TGTGCCAGCAGCTTAACCCCAGGGGCCCAAGAGACCCAGTACTTC.

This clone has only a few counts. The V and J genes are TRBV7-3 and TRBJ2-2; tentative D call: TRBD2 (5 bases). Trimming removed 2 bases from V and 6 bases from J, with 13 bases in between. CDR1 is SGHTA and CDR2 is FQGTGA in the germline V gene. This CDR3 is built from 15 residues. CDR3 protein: CASSLWSSLSGELFF. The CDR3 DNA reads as TGTGCCAGCAGCTTATGGTCTAGCTTATCCGGGGAGCTGTTTTTT.

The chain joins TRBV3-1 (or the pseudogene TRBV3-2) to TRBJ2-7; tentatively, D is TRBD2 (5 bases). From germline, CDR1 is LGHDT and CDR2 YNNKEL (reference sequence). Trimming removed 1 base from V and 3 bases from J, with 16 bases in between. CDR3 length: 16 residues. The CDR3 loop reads CASSQAPGGHGYEQYF. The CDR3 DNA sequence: TGTGCCAGCAGCCAAGCCCCTGGAGGTCACGGCTACGAGCAGTACTTC.

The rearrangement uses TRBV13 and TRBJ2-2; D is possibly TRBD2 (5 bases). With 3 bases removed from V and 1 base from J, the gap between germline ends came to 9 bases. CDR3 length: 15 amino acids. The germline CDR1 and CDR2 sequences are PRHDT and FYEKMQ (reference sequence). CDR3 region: CASSFLARNTGELFF. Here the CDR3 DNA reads TGTGCCAGCAGCTTTCTAGCACGGAACACCGGGGAGCTGTTTTTT.

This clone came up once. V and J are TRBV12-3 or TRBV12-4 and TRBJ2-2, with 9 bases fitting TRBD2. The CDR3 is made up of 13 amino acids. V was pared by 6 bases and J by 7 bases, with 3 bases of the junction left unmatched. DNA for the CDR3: TGTGCCAGCAGGCGGGAGGGGGTCGGGGAGCTGTTTTTT. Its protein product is CASRREGVGELFF.

CDR3 sequence reads: CASGLSRVGGQPQHF. The DNA for the CDR3 is TGTGCTAGTGGTTTGTCCCGTGTGGGGGGACAGCCCCAGCATTTT. This sequence joins TRBV12-5 and TRBJ1-5, with D possibly being TRBD1 (5 bases). The CDR3 spans 15 residues. The V gene lost 2 bases and the J gene lost 7 bases, with 15 bases spanning the gap. Germline V gives CDR1 LGHNT, CDR2 FRNRAP.

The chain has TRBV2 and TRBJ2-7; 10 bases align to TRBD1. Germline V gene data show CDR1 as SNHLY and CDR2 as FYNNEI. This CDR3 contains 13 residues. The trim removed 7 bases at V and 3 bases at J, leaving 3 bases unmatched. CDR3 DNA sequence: TGTGCCAGCATTGGACAGGGGGTCTACGAGCAGTACTTC. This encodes CASIGQGVYEQYF. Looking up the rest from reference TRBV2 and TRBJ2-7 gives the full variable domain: EPEVTQTPSHQVTQMGQEVILRCVPISNHLYFYWYRQILGQKVEFLVSFYNNEISEKSEIFDDQFSVERPDGSNFTLKIRSTKLEDSAMYFCASIGQGVYEQYFGPGTRLTVT.

CDR3: CASSTGSTNQPQHF. CDR3 sequence (DNA): TGTGCCAGCAGCACAGGGAGCACCAATCAGCCCCAGCATTTT. The rearrangement joins TRBV3-1 (or the pseudogene TRBV3-2) to TRBJ1-5, with D possibly matching TRBD1 (6 bases). Trimming pared 5 bases from V and 3 bases from J, leaving 11 bases between. The CDR3 has 14 amino acids. Germline CDR1 is LGHDT and CDR2 is YNNKEL (reference sequence).

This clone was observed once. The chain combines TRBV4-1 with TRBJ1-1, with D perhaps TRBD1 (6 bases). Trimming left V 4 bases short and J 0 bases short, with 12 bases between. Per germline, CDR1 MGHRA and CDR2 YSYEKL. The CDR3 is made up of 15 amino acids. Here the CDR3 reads CASSLTRDMNTEAFF. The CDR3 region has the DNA TGCGCCAGCAGCCTAACCCGGGACATGAACACTGAAGCTTTCTTT.